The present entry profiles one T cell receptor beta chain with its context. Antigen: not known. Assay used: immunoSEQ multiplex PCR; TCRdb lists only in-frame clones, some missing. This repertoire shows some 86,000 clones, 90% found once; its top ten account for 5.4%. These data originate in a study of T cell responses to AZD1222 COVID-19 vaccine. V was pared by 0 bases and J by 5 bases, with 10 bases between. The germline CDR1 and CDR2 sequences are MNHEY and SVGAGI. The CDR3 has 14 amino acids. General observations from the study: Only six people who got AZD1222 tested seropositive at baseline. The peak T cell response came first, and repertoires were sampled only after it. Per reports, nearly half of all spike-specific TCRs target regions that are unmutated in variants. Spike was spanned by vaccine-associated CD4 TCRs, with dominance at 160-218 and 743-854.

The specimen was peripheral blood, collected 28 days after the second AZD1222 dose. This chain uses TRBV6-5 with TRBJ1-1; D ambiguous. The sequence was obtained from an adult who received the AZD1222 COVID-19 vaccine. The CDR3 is CASSYSMSETEAFF. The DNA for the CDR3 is TGTGCCAGCAGTTACTCGATGTCCGAAACTGAAGCTTTCTTT.